This T cell receptor beta chain was recovered during a study of T-cell reconstitution after alpha-beta-depleted transplantation in children. V lost 5 bases to trimming and J lost 4 bases, with 19 bases between them. The length of the CDR3 is 16 residues. Germline V gene data show CDR1 as SGHRS and CDR2 as YFSETQ. Library preparation (for TCRbeta) was performed with unique molecular identifiers. MiXCR, applied by TCRdb to the PCR reads, yields one record per CDR3 protein. The table records around 960,000 distinct CDR3 sequences, less than 30% of them present only once. This clonotype was recorded a few times. No antigen is known for it. Findings of the study overall: Counts and diversity of T cells one year after transplant came mostly from newly produced T cells. Several hundred expanded graft clones reportedly were the source of alpha-beta T cells about two months after transplant. After transplant, high TCRbeta diversity at day 60 in some patients arose from surviving recipient T cells and thymic progenitors.

This TCR was recovered from a boy less than two years old who had a stem cell transplant for SCID, so the T cells may come from the graft donor. The sample consisted of PBMCs, mostly from graft donor cells, taken 360 days after TCRalphabeta/CD19-depleted stem cell transplant. The chain carries TRBV5-1 and TRBJ1-3, with D perhaps matching TRBD1 (5 bases). This CDR3 is CASRGTGTRNGNTIYF. In DNA, the CDR3 is TGCGCCAGCAGGGGTACCGGGACGCGAAACGGAAACACCATATATTTT.